One and the same sample provided the 2 T cell receptor beta chains below, sequenced in a study of spatial heterogeneity in lung cancer. Regarding time point: sample taken at primary tumor resection. Whole RNA was taken from tumor, nontumor lung or frozen PBMC; it was then sequenced unsorted. One entry per CDR3 protein, called by TCRdb with MiXCR from the 5' RACE reads. Seen here are under 11,000 distinct CDR3 sequences, around 4% observed once, and the top ten hold around 6.9%. The sample was normal lung tissue next to the tumor, taken at surgery. These receptors were taken from a male donor with early-stage non-small cell lung cancer.

This clonotype is labeled as medium-sized. The library was designed around alpha chains, so this beta chain is a stray read whose abundance carries little weight. This chain connects TRBV6-5 to TRBJ1-5; weak D call: TRBD1 (6 bases). V lost 6 bases, J lost 3 bases, and 9 bases lay in between. There are 13 residues in the CDR3. Germline V CDR1 and CDR2: MNHEY, SVGAGI. The CDR3 spells CASSTGYNQPQHF. The CDR3 DNA sequence: TGTGCCAGCAGCACAGGGTACAATCAGCCCCAGCATTTT.

This clonotype has at least ten counts. This beta chain is an unintended read in a library built for alpha chains; its size means little. V is TRBV6-5 and J is TRBJ2-3; TRBD1 is a possible D gene (5 bases). The germline V gene encodes CDR1 MNHEY and CDR2 SVGAGI. The germline V and J ends were trimmed by 2 bases and 2 bases, with 11 bases remaining between them. The CDR3 runs to 15 residues. For the CDR3, the DNA is TGTGCCAGCAGTTACGGGGCCGCGCCCACAGATACGCAGTATTTT. Translating gives CASSYGAAPTDTQYF.